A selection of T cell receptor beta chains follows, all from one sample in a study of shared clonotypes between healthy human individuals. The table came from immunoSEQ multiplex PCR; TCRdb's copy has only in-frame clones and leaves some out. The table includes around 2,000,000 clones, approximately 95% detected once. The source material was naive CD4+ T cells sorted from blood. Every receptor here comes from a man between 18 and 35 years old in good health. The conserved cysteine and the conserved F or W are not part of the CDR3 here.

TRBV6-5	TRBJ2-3	ASSSPGRDTDTQY
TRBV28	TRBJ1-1	ASSLSSKGSGTEAF
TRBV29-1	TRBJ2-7	TGGDHVEQY
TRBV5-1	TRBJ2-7	ASSLNPTALSYEQY
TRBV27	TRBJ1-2	ASRGQGAVRNYGYT
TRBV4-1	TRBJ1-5	ASSQDLEGQGKTGNQPQH
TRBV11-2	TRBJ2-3	ASSLSDDTQY
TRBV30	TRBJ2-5	AWSAVAGAPGETQY
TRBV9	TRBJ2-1	ASSVALTRTSGGASSYNEQF
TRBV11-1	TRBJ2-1	ASSPRRAGEDNEQF
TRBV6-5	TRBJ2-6	ASSTRVSGANVLT
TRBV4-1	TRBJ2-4	ASSSGTSGRLVAKNIQY
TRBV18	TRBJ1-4	ASSQRESATNEKLF
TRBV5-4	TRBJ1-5	ASSFGTGGAGNQPQH
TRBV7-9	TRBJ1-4	ASSQGQAPTNEKLF
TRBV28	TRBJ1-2	ASSFSGNYGYT
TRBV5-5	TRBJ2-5	ASSFGWTGVDQETQY
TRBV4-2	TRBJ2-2	ASSQESHSANTGELF
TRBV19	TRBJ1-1	ASSTQDRASAEAF
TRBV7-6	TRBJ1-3	ASSLSDGGNTIY
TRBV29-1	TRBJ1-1	SVGYQGAHTEAF
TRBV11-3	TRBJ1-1	ASDFPEGVSNTEAF
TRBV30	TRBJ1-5	AWSPGFETSPQPQH
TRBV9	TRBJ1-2	ASSVGSGYT
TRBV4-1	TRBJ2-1	ASSLFGRGEHNEQF
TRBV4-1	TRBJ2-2	ASSPWTGTTGELF
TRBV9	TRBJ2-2	ASSEDRLNTGELF
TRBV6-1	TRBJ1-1	ASSEQGAENTEAF
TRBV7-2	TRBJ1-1	ASSAQGIGINTEAF
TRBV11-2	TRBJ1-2	ASSLVTNNGYT
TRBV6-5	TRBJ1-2	ASRDRGNHGYT
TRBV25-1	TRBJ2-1	ASNRQGKDEQF
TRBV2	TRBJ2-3	ASSATSGGGDTQY
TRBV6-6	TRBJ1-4	ASNSPVGKLF
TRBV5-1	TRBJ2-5	ASRGQVREFMAGLPSPWETQY
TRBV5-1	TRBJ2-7	ASSSTGDSYEQY
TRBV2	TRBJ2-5	ASSELETQY
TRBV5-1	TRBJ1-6	ASSLHSAGVNSPLH
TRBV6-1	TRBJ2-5	ASKLAGQETQY
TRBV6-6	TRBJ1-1	ASSGIGGNTEAF
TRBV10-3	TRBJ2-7	AISQDRGSHEQY
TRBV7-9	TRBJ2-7	ASSFVGGATYEQY
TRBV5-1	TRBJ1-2	ASSLGPKNYGYT
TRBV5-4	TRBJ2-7	ASSLEQGGTEQY
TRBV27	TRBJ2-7	ASTPQRGQFYEQY
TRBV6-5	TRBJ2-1	ASSYSSGLGNEQF
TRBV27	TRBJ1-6	ASSLGTLYNSPLH
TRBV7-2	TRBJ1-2	ASSLAQGFGYT
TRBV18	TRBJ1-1	ASSPLGGIGVAEAF
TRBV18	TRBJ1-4	ASSPRTDATNEKLF
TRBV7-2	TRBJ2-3	ASSSLAGDTQY
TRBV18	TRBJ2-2	ASSPQGKDTGELF
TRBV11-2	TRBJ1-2	ASSLGPQGAPGYT
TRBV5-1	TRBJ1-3	ASSFGQQSSGNTIY
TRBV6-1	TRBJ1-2	ASERQGASYGYT
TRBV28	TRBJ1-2	ASSQGSTGGGGYT
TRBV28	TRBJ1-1	ASSFLLGKNTEAF
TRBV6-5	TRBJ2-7	ASSFTRGSEQY